This is a list of T cell receptor beta chains from one sample in a study of cytomegalovirus exposure and HLA in healthy donors. The assay was immunoSEQ multiplex PCR, and TCRdb's table has in-frame clones only and misses some. Here the sample spans approximately 190,000 clones, around 80% being singletons. Sequencing was done on a sample of PBMCs. The receptors originated from a woman between 18 and 30 years old in good health and CMV-seronegative. Both conserved end residues are part of each CDR3. Fields, in order: D gene, clone size, J gene, V gene, CDR3 protein, CDR3 DNA. The D gene is left open where the match is weak. Part of the rows lack a size; the others show once, few, many or a class for expanded clones.

D: TRBD2; size: .; J: TRBJ2-1; V: TRBV13; CDR3: CASSLKRGLGNEQFF; DNA: TGTGCCAGCAGCCTCAAGCGGGGTCTTGGAAATGAGCAGTTCTTC
D: .; size: .; J: TRBJ2-3; V: TRBV5-1; CDR3: CASRSLEASTDTQYF; DNA: TGCGCCAGCAGGTCCCTTGAAGCGAGCACAGATACGCAGTATTTT
D: TRBD1; size: .; J: TRBJ2-4; V: TRBV18; CDR3: CASSTGRDRENIQYF; DNA: TGTGCCAGCTCAACAGGACGGGACAGGGAAAACATTCAGTACTTC
D: .; size: .; J: TRBJ2-3; V: TRBV11-2; CDR3: CASSPLADTQYF; DNA: TGTGCCAGCAGCCCACTGGCAGATACGCAGTATTTT
D: .; size: .; J: TRBJ2-1; V: TRBV4-1; CDR3: CASSQALADEQFF; DNA: TGCGCCAGCAGCCAAGCCCTAGCAGATGAGCAGTTCTTC
D: .; size: .; J: TRBJ2-3; V: TRBV28; CDR3: CASSALGADTQYF; DNA: TGTGCCAGCAGTGCATTAGGGGCAGATACGCAGTATTTT
D: .; size: few; J: TRBJ1-1; V: TRBV6-1; CDR3: CASSDLSGEAFF; DNA: TGTGCCAGCAGTGACCTCTCAGGAGAAGCTTTCTTT
D: TRBD1; size: .; J: TRBJ1-3; V: TRBV28; CDR3: CASSTTGTSSGNTIYF; DNA: TGTGCCAGCAGTACGACAGGGACCAGCTCTGGAAACACCATATATTTT
D: TRBD1; size: .; J: TRBJ1-2; V: TRBV27; CDR3: CASSKTGEYYGYTF; DNA: TGTGCCAGCAGTAAGACAGGGGAGTACTATGGCTACACCTTC
D: .; size: once; J: TRBJ2-2; V: TRBV6-5; CDR3: CASSYTMQGTTGELFF; DNA: TGTGCCAGCAGTTACACGATGCAGGGGACCACCGGGGAGCTGTTTTTT
D: TRBD2; size: .; J: TRBJ2-7; V: TRBV14; CDR3: CASSLGGTSFTYEQYF; DNA: TGTGCCAGCAGTCTAGGCGGGACTAGCTTCACCTACGAGCAGTACTTC
D: TRBD2; size: once; J: TRBJ2-3; V: TRBV7-2; CDR3: CASSLAQAGETDTQYF; DNA: TGTGCCAGCAGCTTAGCGCAAGCGGGAGAGACAGATACGCAGTATTTT
D: TRBD1; size: .; J: TRBJ1-1; V: TRBV11-2; CDR3: CASSGQGAQVWNTEAFF; DNA: TGTGCCAGCAGCGGACAGGGGGCGCAAGTATGGAACACTGAAGCTTTCTTT
D: .; size: .; J: TRBJ1-4; V: TRBV7-8; CDR3: CASSLVGGAQANEKLFF; DNA: TGTGCCAGCAGCTTAGTTGGCGGGGCGCAGGCTAATGAAAAACTGTTTTTT
D: .; size: .; J: TRBJ2-7; V: TRBV20-1; CDR3: CSARREYEQYF; DNA: TGCAGTGCTAGGAGGGAGTACGAGCAGTACTTC
D: TRBD1; size: .; J: TRBJ1-2; V: TRBV5-6; CDR3: CASSLEIKDRAYGYTF; DNA: TGTGCCAGCAGCTTGGAGATTAAGGACAGGGCCTATGGCTACACCTTC
D: TRBD2; size: .; J: TRBJ2-7; V: TRBV7-6; CDR3: CASSPGLAGGEQYF; DNA: TGTGCCAGCAGCCCAGGACTAGCGGGAGGCGAGCAGTACTTC
D: .; size: .; J: TRBJ1-2; V: TRBV2; CDR3: CASSDAGLFYGYTF; DNA: TGTGCCAGCAGTGATGCAGGGCTCTTCTATGGCTACACCTTC
D: .; size: few; J: TRBJ1-1; V: TRBV30; CDR3: CAWSETIGAEAFF; DNA: TGTGCCTGGAGCGAAACTATTGGTGCTGAAGCTTTCTTT
D: .; size: .; J: TRBJ1-1; V: TRBV10-3; CDR3: CAISESADGGFGAFF; DNA: TGTGCCATCAGTGAGTCGGCGGACGGGGGGTTCGGGGCTTTCTTT
D: TRBD2; size: once; J: TRBJ2-1; V: TRBV5-1; CDR3: CASSLGSSGTYNEQFF; DNA: TGCGCCAGCAGCTTGGGTTCTAGCGGGACCTACAATGAGCAGTTCTTC
D: TRBD1; size: .; J: TRBJ1-1; V: TRBV7-9; CDR3: CASSPGTVMNTEAFF; DNA: TGTGCCAGCAGCCCAGGGACAGTTATGAACACTGAAGCTTTCTTT
D: .; size: .; J: TRBJ2-7; V: TRBV28; CDR3: CASSPSSQGADEQYF; DNA: TGTGCCAGCAGCCCGAGCAGTCAGGGCGCAGACGAGCAGTACTTC
D: .; size: .; J: TRBJ2-2; V: TRBV4-3; CDR3: CASSQRGSPGELFF; DNA: TGCGCCAGCAGCCAAAGGGGTTCACCCGGGGAGCTGTTTTTT
D: .; size: .; J: TRBJ2-2; V: TRBV6-5; CDR3: CASRQAGPNTGELFF; DNA: TGTGCCAGCAGGCAGGCGGGGCCCAACACCGGGGAGCTGTTTTTT
D: TRBD2; size: .; J: TRBJ2-3; V: TRBV25-1; CDR3: CASSESRGSVPADTQYF; DNA: TGTGCCAGCAGTGAATCTCGCGGGAGTGTGCCCGCAGATACGCAGTATTTT
D: .; size: few; J: TRBJ1-1; V: TRBV2; CDR3: CASRSLDTEAFF; DNA: TGTGCCAGCAGGTCTTTAGACACTGAAGCTTTCTTT
D: .; size: .; J: TRBJ1-2; V: TRBV19; CDR3: CASSWGVANYGYTF; DNA: TGTGCCAGTAGTTGGGGAGTTGCTAACTATGGCTACACCTTC
D: .; size: .; J: TRBJ2-7; V: TRBV28; CDR3: CASSWNRWGPYEQYF; DNA: TGTGCCAGCAGTTGGAACAGGTGGGGTCCATACGAGCAGTACTTC
D: TRBD2; size: .; J: TRBJ2-7; V: TRBV27; CDR3: CASRKSGGPSYEQYF; DNA: TGTGCCAGCAGAAAGTCGGGGGGGCCGTCCTACGAGCAGTACTTC
D: TRBD1; size: .; J: TRBJ1-6; V: TRBV7-2; CDR3: CASSPRTGSHSPLHF; DNA: TGTGCCAGCAGCCCACGGACAGGGTCGCATTCACCCCTCCACTTT
D: .; size: .; J: TRBJ2-3; V: TRBV7-9; CDR3: CASSPSTDTQYF; DNA: TGTGCCAGCAGCCCAAGCACAGATACGCAGTATTTT
D: .; size: few; J: TRBJ1-5; V: TRBV10-2; CDR3: CASSESGAALKEPQHF; DNA: TGCGCCAGCAGTGAGTCAGGAGCGGCCTTAAAGGAGCCCCAGCATTTT
D: .; size: .; J: TRBJ2-3; V: TRBV2; CDR3: CASSAGDRLTTDTQYF; DNA: TGTGCCAGCAGTGCGGGGGACCGACTTACCACAGATACGCAGTATTTT
D: TRBD2; size: .; J: TRBJ2-1; V: TRBV7-2; CDR3: CASSLLGTSSYNEQFF; DNA: TGTGCCAGCAGCCTCCTCGGGACTAGCTCCTACAATGAGCAGTTCTTC
D: .; size: few; J: TRBJ2-5; V: TRBV6-5; CDR3: CASNSAQGAMETQYF; DNA: TGTGCCAGCAACTCGGCCCAAGGGGCCATGGAGACCCAGTACTTC
D: .; size: .; J: TRBJ2-7; V: TRBV4-1; CDR3: CASSQDIRGSYEQYF; DNA: TGCGCCAGCAGCCAAGATATAAGGGGTTCCTACGAGCAGTACTTC
D: .; size: few; J: TRBJ1-1; V: TRBV5-1; CDR3: CASSFFTGMNTEAFF; DNA: TGCGCCAGCAGCTTCTTTACAGGCATGAACACTGAAGCTTTCTTT
D: TRBD1; size: .; J: TRBJ1-2; V: TRBV6-6; CDR3: CASSLTGGGYTF; DNA: TGTGCCAGCAGTTTAACAGGGGGTGGCTACACCTTC
D: TRBD1; size: few; J: TRBJ2-7; V: TRBV5-1; CDR3: CASSTGQHEQYF; DNA: TGCGCCAGCAGCACGGGACAGCACGAGCAGTACTTC
D: .; size: .; J: TRBJ1-5; V: TRBV19; CDR3: CASSIAGATPNQPQHF; DNA: TGTGCCAGTAGTATAGCAGGGGCGACTCCAAATCAGCCCCAGCATTTT
D: TRBD1; size: .; J: TRBJ2-5; V: TRBV5-1; CDR3: CASSSQGRQETQYF; DNA: TGCGCCAGCAGCTCACAGGGGCGCCAAGAGACCCAGTACTTC
D: .; size: .; J: TRBJ2-7; V: TRBV7-9; CDR3: CASSWPGTHSYEQYF; DNA: TGTGCCAGCAGCTGGCCCGGGACTCACTCCTACGAGCAGTACTTC
D: .; size: .; J: TRBJ2-3; V: TRBV5-4; CDR3: CASRHRERTDTQYF; DNA: TGTGCCAGCAGGCACAGGGAGCGCACAGATACGCAGTATTTT
D: .; size: .; J: TRBJ2-1; V: TRBV4-3; CDR3: CASSQRLGVNNEQFF; DNA: TGCGCCAGCAGCCAAAGGCTAGGTGTCAACAATGAGCAGTTCTTC
D: TRBD1; size: .; J: TRBJ2-1; V: TRBV27; CDR3: CASSDRGIEQFF; DNA: TGTGCCAGCTCCGACAGGGGTATTGAGCAGTTCTTC
D: TRBD2; size: .; J: TRBJ2-1; V: TRBV27; CDR3: CASSLSAGGRNEQFF; DNA: TGTGCCAGCAGTTTAAGTGCGGGAGGGCGTAATGAGCAGTTCTTC
D: .; size: .; J: TRBJ1-5; V: TRBV11-2; CDR3: CASSLDRQGRRHF; DNA: TGTGCCAGCAGCTTAGACCGGCAGGGCCGCAGGCATTTT
D: .; size: .; J: TRBJ2-3; V: TRBV7-9; CDR3: CASSSPYSDTQYF; DNA: TGTGCCAGCAGCTCCCCGTATTCAGATACGCAGTATTTT